This T cell receptor (beta chain) was retrieved from a study of T cells in narcolepsy. Findings of the study overall: Healthy controls reportedly lacked the autoreactive clonotypes serially found in patients' blood. HCRT-specific and TRIB2-specific autoreactive clonotypes appeared among same-patient CSF and blood CD4+ clonotypes. No autoreactive T cell clone sequences appeared in some memory CD4+ repertoires.

In germline, CDR1 is SGHRS, CDR2 YFSETQ. With 4 bases clipped from V and 6 bases from J, the junction kept 7 bases outside the gene matches. The CDR3 runs 15 residues. This table comes from immunoSEQ multiplex PCR, and its TCRdb copy is limited to in-frame clones, with some not included. Of about 20,000 clones listed, about four fifths were seen once; the top ten hold roughly 1.7%. Details on this clone: The antigen is not known.

The TCR sequence derives from a human donor in good health. Sequenced sample: memory (CD45RA-) CD4+ T cells from blood. The genes are TRBV5-1 and TRBJ2-3; 11 bases fit TRBD1. CDR3 DNA: TGCGCCAGCAGCGGCGGACAGGGGGCAGGGGATACGCAGTATTTT. It is translated as CASSGGQGAGDTQYF.